This T cell receptor (beta chain) comes out of a study of T cell clones after liver transplantation. Study as a whole: As an antigen-independent comparator, third-party-reactive TCRbeta sequences came from pre-transplant mixed lymphocyte reactions. Patients counted as tolerant after at least one year off all immunosuppression, enzymes not exceeding twice normal.

With respect to this clone: The antigen is unknown. The same CDR3 is also encoded by other DNA sequences in this sample.

TCRdb's table, derived via immunoSEQ multiplex PCR, lists solely in-frame clones and lacks some. The profile shows 50,000 to 55,000 clones, approximately 71% of them singletons. The V end lost 6 bases, the J end lost 2 bases, and 5 bases lay between the germline ends. Germline values: CDR1 SGHRS, CDR2 YFSETQ. The CDR3 loop spans 11 amino acids. Study observations and caveats: Conclusions were preliminary, with small, heterogeneous patient groups.

This material consisted of CD4+ T cells from blood, taken around 54 months after liver transplant. The clonotype originates from a human patient who received a liver transplant. Some T cells may trace back to the graft donor. The V call is TRBV5-1, the J call TRBJ1-1; D is unclear. In nucleotides, the CDR3 is TGCGCCAGCATGGGTAACACTGAAGCTTTCTTT. Protein product: CASMGNTEAFF.